Sequencing of this T cell receptor (beta chain) was carried out in a study of blood T cells in healthy people across ages. Each sample provided at least 6 micrograms of extracted total RNA. Germline V gives CDR1 MNHEY, CDR2 SVGAGI. There are 15 residues in the CDR3. There are a few counts of this clonotype. What it binds is unknown. The junction differs from germline at one of its ends, possibly a read error. The use of a sample-barcoded 5' primer and a J-beta primer mix characterized a second PCR of roughly 7 to 11 cycles. One entry per CDR3 protein, called by TCRdb with MiXCR from the 5' RACE reads. Among 1.5 million to 2 million distinct CDR3 sequences listed, approximately 30% were seen once. Findings and limits, study-wide: Diversity of TCR beta per million T cells declined in a roughly linear way with age. With naive T cell percentage, TCR beta diversity showed a strong correlation.

The J gene is TRBJ1-4, the V gene TRBV6-5; 7 bases map to TRBD1. The source material was blood. The source is a woman aged 30 to 39 in good health. The CDR3 DNA sequence: TGTGCCAACAGTATCGGGACAGCTAATAATGAAAAACTGTTTTTT. It translates to CANSIGTANNEKLFF.